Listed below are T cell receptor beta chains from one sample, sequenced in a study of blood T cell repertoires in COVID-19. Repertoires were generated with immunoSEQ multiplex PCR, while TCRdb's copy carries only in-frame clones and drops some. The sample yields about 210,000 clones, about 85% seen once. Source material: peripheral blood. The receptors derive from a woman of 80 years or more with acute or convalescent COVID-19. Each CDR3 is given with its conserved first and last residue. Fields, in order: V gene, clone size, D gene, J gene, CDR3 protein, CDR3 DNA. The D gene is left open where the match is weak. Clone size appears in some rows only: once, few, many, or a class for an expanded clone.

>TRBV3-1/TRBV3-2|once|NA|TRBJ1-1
CASTTREVNTEAFF
TGTGCCAGCACCACCAGGGAGGTGAACACTGAAGCTTTCTTT
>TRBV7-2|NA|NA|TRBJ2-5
CASSLVASWFETQYF
TGTGCCAGCAGCTTAGTGGCTAGCTGGTTTGAGACCCAGTACTTC
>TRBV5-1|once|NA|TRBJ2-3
CASSAAGRISTDTQYF
TGCGCCAGCAGCGCTGCAGGGAGGATAAGCACAGATACGCAGTATTTT
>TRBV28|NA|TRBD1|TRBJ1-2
CASSLGTGLGYTF
TGTGCCAGCAGTTTAGGGACAGGTCTAGGCTACACCTTC
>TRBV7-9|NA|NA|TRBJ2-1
CASSLGTTASGFF
TGTGCCAGCAGCTTGGGGACAACGGCCTCCGGGTTCTTC
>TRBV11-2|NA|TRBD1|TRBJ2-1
CASGTGASFSYNEQFF
TGTGCCAGCGGGACAGGTGCCTCCTTCTCCTACAATGAGCAGTTCTTC
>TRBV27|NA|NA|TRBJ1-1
CASSKSQMNTEAFF
TGTGCCAGCAGTAAGTCACAGATGAACACTGAAGCTTTCTTT
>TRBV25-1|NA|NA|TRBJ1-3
CASSPGGGNTIYF
TGTGCCAGCAGTCCCGGGGGTGGAAACACCATATATTTT
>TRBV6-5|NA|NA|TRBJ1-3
CASSYVPGGVGNTIYF
TGTGCCAGCAGTTACGTTCCCGGAGGGGTAGGAAACACCATATATTTT
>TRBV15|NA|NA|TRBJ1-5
CATSRALQIQPQHF
TGTGCCACCAGCAGAGCTCTACAGATTCAGCCCCAGCATTTT
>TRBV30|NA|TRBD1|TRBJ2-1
CAWSEDRDNEQFF
TGTGCCTGGAGTGAAGACAGGGATAATGAGCAGTTCTTC
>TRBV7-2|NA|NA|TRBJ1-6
CASSPRRSSSPLHF
TGTGCCAGCAGTCCTCGCAGGTCGAGTTCACCCCTCCACTTT
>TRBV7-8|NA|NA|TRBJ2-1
CASSFLRRVSDEQFF
TGTGCCAGCAGCTTCTTAAGAAGGGTTAGCGATGAGCAGTTCTTC
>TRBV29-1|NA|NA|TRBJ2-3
CSVGALSGGTDTQYF
TGCAGCGTGGGGGCACTCTCCGGGGGCACAGATACGCAGTATTTT
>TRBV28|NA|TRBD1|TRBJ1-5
CASSSSLQGNQPQHF
TGTGCCAGCAGTTCTTCCCTACAGGGGAATCAGCCCCAGCATTTT